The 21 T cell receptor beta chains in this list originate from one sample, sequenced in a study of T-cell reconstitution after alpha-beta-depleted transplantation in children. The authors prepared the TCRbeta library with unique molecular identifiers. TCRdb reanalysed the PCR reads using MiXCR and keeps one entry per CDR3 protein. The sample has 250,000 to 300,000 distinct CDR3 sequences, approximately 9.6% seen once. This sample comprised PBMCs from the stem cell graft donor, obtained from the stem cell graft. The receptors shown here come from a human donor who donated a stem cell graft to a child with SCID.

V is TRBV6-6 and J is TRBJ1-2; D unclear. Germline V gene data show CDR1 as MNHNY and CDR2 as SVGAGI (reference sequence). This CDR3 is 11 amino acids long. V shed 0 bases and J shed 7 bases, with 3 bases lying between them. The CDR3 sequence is CASSYSVGYTF. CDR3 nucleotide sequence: TGTGCCAGCAGTTACTCTGTTGGCTACACCTTC.

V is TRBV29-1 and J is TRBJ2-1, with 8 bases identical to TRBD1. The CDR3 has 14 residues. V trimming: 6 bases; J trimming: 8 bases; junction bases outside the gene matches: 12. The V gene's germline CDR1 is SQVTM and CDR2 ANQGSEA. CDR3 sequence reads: CSVAWGQVSDEQFF. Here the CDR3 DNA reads TGCAGCGTAGCCTGGGGACAGGTGAGCGATGAGCAGTTCTTC.

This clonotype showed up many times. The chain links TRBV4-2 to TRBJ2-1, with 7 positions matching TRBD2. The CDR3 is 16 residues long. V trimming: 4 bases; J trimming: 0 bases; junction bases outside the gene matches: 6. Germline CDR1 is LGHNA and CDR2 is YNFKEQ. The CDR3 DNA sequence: TGTGCCAGCAGCCGAGACCTAGCGGCCTCCTACAATGAGCAGTTCTTC. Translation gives CASSRDLAASYNEQFF.

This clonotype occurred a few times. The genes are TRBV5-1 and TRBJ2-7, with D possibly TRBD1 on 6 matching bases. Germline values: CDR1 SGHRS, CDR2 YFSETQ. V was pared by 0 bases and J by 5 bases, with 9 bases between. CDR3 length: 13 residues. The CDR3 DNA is TGCGCCAGCAGCTTGGGACAGGTCGACGAGCAGTACTTC. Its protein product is CASSLGQVDEQYF.

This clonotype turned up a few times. The CDR3 region is CASRNTGGYEQYF. As DNA, the CDR3 is TGTGCCAGCAGGAACACAGGGGGCTACGAGCAGTACTTC. The genes are TRBV12-3 or TRBV12-4 and TRBJ2-7; 8 bases map to TRBD1. The CDR3 runs 13 residues. The V segment lost 6 bases and the J segment 3 bases; nucleotides outside the gene matches: 4.

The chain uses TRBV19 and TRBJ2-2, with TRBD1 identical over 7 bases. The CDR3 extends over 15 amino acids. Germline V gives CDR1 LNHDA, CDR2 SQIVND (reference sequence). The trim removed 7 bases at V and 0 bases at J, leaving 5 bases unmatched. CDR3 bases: TGTGCCAGTAAGGCAGGGACAGCGAACACCGGGGAGCTGTTTTTT. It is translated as CASKAGTANTGELFF.

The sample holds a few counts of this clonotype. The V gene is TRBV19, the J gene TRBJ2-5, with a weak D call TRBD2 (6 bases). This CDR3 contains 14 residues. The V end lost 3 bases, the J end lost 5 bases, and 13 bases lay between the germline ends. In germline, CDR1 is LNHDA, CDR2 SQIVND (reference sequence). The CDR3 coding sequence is TGTGCCAGTAGTATGCCCGGGGGTATTGAGACCCAGTACTTC. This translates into CASSMPGGIETQYF.

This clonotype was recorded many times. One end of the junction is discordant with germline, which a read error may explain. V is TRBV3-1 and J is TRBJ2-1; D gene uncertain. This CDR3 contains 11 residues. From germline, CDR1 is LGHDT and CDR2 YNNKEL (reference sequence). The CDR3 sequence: CASSQGYEQFF. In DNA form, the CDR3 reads TGCGCCAGCAGCCAAGGCTATGAGCAGTTCTTC.

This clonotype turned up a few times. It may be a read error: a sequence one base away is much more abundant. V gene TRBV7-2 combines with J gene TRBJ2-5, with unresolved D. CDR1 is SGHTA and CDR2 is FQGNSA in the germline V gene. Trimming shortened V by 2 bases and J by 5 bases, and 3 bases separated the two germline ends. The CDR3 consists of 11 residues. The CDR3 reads CASSLFETQYF. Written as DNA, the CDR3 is TGTGCCAGCAGCTTATTCGAGACCCAGTACTTC.

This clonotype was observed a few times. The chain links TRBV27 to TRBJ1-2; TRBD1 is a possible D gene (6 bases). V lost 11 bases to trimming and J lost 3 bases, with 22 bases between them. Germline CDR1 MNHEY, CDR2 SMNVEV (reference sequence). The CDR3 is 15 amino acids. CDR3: CAYIRGRVIYYGYTF. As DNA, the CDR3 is TGTGCCTATATACGGGGGCGCGTTATCTACTATGGCTACACCTTC.

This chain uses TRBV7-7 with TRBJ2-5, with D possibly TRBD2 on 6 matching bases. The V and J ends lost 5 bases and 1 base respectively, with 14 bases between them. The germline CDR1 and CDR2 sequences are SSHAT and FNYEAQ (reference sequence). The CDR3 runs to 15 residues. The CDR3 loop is CASSVTSGAQETQYF. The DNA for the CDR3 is TGTGCCAGCAGCGTAACCTCGGGAGCCCAAGAGACCCAGTACTTC.

This CDR3 reads CSASSLAGYGYEQYF. The CDR3 region has the DNA TGCAGTGCTAGTAGTCTAGCGGGCTATGGCTACGAGCAGTACTTC. The chain employs TRBV20-1 and TRBJ2-7, with TRBD2 matching 8 bases. J gave up 3 bases and V 3 bases, and 10 bases lay outside the gene matches. This CDR3 has 15 amino acids. The germline gives CDR1 DFQATT, CDR2 SNEGSKA (reference sequence).

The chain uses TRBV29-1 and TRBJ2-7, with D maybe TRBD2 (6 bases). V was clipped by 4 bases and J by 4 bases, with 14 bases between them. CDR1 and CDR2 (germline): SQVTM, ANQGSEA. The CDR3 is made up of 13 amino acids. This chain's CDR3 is CSVAAGFTYEQYF. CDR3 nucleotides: TGCAGCGTTGCAGCGGGTTTCACATACGAGCAGTACTTC.

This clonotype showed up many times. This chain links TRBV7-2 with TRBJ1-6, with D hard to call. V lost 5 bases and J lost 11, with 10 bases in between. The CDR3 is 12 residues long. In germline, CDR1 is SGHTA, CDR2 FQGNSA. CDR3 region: CASSLDSTPLHF. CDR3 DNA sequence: TGTGCCAGCAGCCTAGACTCAACACCCCTCCACTTT.

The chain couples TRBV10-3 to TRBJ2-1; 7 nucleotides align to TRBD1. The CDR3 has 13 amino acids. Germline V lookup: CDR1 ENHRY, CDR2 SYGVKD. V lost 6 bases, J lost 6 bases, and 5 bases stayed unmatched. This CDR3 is CAISPTGVNEQFF. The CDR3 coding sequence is TGTGCCATCAGCCCCACAGGGGTCAATGAGCAGTTCTTC.

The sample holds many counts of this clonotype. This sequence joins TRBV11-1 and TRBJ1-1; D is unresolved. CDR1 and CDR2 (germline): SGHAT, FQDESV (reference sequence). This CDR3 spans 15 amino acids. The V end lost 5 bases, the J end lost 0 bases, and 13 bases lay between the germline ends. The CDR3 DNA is TGTGCCAGCAGCCCTCGGACCCGAATGAACACTGAAGCTTTCTTT. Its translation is CASSPRTRMNTEAFF.

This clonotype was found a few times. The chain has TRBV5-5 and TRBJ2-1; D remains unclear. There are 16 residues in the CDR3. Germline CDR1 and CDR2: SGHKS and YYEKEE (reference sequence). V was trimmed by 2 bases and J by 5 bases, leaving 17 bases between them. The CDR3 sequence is CASSLLRAFSNNEQFF. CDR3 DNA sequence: TGTGCCAGCAGCTTACTTCGGGCGTTTTCTAACAATGAGCAGTTCTTC.

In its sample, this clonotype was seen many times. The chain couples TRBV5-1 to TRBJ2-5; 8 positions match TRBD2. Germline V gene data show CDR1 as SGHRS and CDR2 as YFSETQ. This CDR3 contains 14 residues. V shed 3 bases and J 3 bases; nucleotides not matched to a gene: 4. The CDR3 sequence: CASSSGRGEETQYF. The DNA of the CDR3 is TGCGCCAGCAGCTCCGGGCGGGGGGAAGAGACCCAGTACTTC. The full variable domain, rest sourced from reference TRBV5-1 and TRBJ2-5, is KAGVTQTPRYLIKTRGQQVTLSCSPISGHRSVSWYQQTPGQGLQFLFEYFSETQRNKGNFPGRFSGRQFSNSRSEMNVSTLELGDSALYLCASSSGRGEETQYFGPGTRLLVL.

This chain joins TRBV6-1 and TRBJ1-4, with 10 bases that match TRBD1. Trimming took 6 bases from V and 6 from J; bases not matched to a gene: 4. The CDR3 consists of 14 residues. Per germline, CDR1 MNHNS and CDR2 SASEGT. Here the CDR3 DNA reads TGTGCCAGCAGATTGGGACAGGGGTATGAAAAACTGTTTTTT. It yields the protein CASRLGQGYEKLFF.

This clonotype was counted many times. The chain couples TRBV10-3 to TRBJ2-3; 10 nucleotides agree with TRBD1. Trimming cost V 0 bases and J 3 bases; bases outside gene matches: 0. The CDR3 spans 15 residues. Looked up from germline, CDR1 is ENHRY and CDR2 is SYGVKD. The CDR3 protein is CAISESGQGTDTQYF. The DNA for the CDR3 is TGTGCCATCAGTGAGTCGGGACAGGGGACAGATACGCAGTATTTT.

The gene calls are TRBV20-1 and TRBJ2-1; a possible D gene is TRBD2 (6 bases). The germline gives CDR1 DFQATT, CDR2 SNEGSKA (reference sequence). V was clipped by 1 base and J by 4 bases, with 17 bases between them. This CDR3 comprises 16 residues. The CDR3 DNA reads TGCAGTGCTAGAGGTCGTGGAATGGGGGGATACAATGAGCAGTTCTTC. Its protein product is CSARGRGMGGYNEQFF.